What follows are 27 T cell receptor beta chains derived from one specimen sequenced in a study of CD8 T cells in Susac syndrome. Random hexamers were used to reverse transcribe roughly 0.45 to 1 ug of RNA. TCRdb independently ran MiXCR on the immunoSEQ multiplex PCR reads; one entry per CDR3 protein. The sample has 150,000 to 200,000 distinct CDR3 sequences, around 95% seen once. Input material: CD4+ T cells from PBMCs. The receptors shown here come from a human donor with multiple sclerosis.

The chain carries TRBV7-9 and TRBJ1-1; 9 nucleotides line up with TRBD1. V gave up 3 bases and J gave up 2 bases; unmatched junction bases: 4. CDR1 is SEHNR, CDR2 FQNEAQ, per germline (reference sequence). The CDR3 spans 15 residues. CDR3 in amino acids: CASSFGDRANTEAFF. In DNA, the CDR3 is TGTGCCAGCAGCTTCGGGGACAGGGCCAACACTGAAGCTTTCTTT. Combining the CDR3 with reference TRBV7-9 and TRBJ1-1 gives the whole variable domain DTGVSQNPRHKITKRGQNVTFRCDPISEHNRLYWYRQTLGQGPEFLTYFQNEAQLEKSRLLSDRFSAERPKGSFSTLEIQRTEQGDSAMYLCASSFGDRANTEAFFGQGTRLTVV.

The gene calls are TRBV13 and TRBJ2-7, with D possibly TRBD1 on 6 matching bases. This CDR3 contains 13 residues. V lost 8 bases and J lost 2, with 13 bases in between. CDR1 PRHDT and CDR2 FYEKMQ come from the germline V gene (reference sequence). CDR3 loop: CASGDRSTYEQYF. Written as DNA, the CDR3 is TGTGCCAGCGGAGACAGGTCTACCTACGAGCAGTACTTC.

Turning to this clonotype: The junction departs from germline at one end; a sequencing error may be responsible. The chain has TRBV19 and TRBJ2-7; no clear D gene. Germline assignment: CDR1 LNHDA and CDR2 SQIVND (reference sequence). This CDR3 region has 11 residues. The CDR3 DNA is TGTGCCAGTAGTAACTCCGACGAGCAGTACTTC. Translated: CASSNSDEQYF.

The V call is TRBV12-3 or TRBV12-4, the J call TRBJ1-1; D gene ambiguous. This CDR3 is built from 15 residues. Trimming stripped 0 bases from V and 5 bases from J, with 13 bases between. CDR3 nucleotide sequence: TGTGCCAGCAGTTTAGCAGGGAACATCGGAACTGAAGCTTTCTTT. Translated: CASSLAGNIGTEAFF.

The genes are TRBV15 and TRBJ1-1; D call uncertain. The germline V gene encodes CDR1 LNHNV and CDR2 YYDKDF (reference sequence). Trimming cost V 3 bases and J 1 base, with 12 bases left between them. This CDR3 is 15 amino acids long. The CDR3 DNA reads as TGTGCCACCAGCAGGGGCTCGTCGGGGAACACTGAAGCTTTCTTT. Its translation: CATSRGSSGNTEAFF.

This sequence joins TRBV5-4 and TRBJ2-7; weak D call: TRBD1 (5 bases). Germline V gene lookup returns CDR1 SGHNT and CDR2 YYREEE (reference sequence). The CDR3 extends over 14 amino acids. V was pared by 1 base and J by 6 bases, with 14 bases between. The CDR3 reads CASSLWQGPGEQYF. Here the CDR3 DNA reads TGTGCCAGCAGCTTGTGGCAGGGTCCGGGCGAGCAGTACTTC. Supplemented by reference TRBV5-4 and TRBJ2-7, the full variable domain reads ETGVTQSPTHLIKTRGQQVTLRCSSQSGHNTVSWYQQALGQGPQFIFQYYREEENGRGNFPPRFSGLQFPNYSSELNVNALELDDSALYLCASSLWQGPGEQYFGPGTRLTVT.

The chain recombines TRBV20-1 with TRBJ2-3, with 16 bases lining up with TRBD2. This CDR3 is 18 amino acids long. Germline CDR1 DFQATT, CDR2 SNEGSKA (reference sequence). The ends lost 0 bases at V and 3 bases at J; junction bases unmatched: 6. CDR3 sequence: CSARDPGLAGGKTDTQYF. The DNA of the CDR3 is TGCAGTGCTAGAGATCCGGGACTAGCGGGGGGGAAGACAGATACGCAGTATTTT.

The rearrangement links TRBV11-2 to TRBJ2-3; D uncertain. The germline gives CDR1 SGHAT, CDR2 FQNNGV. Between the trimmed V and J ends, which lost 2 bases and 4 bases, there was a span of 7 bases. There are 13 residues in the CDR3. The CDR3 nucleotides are TGTGCCAGCAGCTTAATGATTTCAGATACGCAGTATTTT. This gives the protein CASSLMISDTQYF.

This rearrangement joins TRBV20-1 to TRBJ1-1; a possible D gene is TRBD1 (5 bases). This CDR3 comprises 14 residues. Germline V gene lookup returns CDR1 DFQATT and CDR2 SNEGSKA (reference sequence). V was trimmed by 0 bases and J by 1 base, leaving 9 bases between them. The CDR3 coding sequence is TGCAGTGCTAGAGAGCAGGGAAGGAACACTGAAGCTTTCTTT. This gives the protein CSAREQGRNTEAFF.

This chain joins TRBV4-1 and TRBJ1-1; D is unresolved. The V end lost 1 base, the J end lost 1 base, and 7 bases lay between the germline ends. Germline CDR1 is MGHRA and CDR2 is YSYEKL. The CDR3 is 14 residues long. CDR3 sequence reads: CASSQGGGNTEAFF. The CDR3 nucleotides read TGCGCCAGCAGCCAAGGCGGTGGGAACACTGAAGCTTTCTTT.

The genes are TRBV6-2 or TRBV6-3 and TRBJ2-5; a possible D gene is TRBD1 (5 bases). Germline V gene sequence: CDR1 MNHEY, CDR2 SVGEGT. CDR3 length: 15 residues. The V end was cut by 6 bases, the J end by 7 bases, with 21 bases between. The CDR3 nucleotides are TGTGCCAGCAGCTACGGACAAAGCTTTCCAGGGACCCAGTACTTC. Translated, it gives CASSYGQSFPGTQYF.

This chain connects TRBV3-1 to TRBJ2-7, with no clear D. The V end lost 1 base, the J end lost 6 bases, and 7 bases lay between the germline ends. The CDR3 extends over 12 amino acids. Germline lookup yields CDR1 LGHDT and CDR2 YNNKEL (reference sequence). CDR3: CASSQASGEQYF. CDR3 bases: TGTGCCAGCAGCCAAGCCTCCGGCGAGCAGTACTTC.

Written as DNA, the CDR3 is TGCAGTGCTACGGAGGCCAACGGGCCCTATGGCTACACCTTC. Its translation: CSATEANGPYGYTF. The rearrangement links TRBV20-1 to TRBJ1-2; no clear D gene. V lost 4 bases, J lost 4 bases, and 16 bases lay in between. This CDR3 is 14 amino acids long. Germline assignment: CDR1 DFQATT and CDR2 SNEGSKA (reference sequence).

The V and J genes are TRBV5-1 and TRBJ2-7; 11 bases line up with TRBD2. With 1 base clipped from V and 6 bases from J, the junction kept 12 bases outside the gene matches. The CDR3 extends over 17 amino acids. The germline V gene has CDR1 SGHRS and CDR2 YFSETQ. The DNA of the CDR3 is TGCGCCAGCAGCTTGAGGCTAGCGGGGGGCTCAGGTGGCGAGCAGTACTTC. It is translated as CASSLRLAGGSGGEQYF.

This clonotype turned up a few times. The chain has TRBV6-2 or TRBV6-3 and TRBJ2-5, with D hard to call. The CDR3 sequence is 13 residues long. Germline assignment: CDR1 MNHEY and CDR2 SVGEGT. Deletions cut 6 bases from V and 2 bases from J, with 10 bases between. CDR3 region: CASSRDSQETQYF. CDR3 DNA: TGTGCCAGCAGCCGAGACTCACAAGAGACCCAGTACTTC.

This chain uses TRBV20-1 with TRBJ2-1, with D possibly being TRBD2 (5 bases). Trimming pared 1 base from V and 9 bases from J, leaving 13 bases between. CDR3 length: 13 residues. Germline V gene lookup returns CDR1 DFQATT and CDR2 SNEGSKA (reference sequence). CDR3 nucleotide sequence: TGCAGTGCTAGAGGTCGGGGTTTTGGTGAGCAGTTCTTC. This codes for CSARGRGFGEQFF.

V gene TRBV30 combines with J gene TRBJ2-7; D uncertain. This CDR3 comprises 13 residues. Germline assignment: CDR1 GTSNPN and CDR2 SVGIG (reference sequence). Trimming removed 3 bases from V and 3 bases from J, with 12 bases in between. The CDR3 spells CAWRGVTGYEQYF. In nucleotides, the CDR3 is TGTGCCTGGAGGGGTGTCACTGGCTACGAGCAGTACTTC.

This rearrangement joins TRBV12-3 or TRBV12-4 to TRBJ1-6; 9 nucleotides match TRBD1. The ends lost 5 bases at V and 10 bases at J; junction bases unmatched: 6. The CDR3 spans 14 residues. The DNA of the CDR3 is TGTGCCAGCAGTCCCGGGACAGGGTGGTCACCCCTCCACTTT. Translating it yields CASSPGTGWSPLHF.

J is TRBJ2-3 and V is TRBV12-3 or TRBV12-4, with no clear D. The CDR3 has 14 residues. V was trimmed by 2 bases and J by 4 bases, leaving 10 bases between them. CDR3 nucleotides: TGTGCCAGCAGTTTACCCCGGTCAGCAGATACGCAGTATTTT. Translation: CASSLPRSADTQYF.

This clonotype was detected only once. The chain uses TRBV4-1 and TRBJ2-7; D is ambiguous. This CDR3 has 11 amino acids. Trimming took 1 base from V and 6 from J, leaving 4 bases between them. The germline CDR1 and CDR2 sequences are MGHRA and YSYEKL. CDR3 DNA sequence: TGCGCCAGCAGCCAAGGACCCGAGCAGTACTTC. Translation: CASSQGPEQYF.

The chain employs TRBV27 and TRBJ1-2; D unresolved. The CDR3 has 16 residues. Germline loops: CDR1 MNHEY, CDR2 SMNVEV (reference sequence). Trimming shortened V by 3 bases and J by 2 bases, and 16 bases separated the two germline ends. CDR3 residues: CASSFTSSGLNYGYTF. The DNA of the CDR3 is TGTGCCAGCAGTTTCACCTCCTCGGGTTTGAACTATGGCTACACCTTC.

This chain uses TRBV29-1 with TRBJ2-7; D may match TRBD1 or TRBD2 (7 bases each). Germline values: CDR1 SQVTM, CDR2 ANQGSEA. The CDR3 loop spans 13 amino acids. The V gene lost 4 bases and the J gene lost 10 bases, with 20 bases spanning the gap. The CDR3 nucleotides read TGCAGCGTTGTTATCCTCGCAGGGGGGGGACAGTACTTC. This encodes CSVVILAGGGQYF.

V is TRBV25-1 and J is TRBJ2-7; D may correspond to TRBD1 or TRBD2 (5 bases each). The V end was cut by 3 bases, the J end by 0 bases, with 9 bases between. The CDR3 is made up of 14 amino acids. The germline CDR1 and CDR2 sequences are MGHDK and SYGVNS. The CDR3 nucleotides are TGTGCCAGCAGTGATGCAGGGAGCTCCTACGAGCAGTACTTC. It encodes CASSDAGSSYEQYF.

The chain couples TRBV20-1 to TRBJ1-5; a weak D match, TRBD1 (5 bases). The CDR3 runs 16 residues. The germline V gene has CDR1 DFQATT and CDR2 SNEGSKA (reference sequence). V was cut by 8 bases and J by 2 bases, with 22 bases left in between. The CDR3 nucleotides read TGCAGTTTTTCAAGGTCAGAGGGGTTAGGCAATCAGCCCCAGCATTTT. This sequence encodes CSFSRSEGLGNQPQHF.

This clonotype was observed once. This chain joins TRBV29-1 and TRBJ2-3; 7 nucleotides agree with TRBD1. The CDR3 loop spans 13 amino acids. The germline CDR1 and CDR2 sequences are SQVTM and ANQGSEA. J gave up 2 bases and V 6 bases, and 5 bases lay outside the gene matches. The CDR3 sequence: CSVTGDLTDTQYF. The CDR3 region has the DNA TGCAGCGTAACAGGGGATCTCACAGATACGCAGTATTTT.

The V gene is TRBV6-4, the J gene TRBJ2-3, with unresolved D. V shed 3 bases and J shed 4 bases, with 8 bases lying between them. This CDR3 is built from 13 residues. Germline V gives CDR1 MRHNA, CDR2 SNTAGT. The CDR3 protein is CASSEDGPDTQYF. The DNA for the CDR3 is TGTGCCAGCAGTGAAGACGGGCCAGATACGCAGTATTTT.

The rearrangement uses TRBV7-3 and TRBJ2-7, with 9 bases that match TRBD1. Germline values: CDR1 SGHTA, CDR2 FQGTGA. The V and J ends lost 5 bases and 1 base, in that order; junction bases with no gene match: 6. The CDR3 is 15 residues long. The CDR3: CASSIQGASSYEQYF. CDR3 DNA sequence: TGTGCCAGCAGCATACAGGGGGCGTCGTCCTACGAGCAGTACTTC.